This TCR beta chain was obtained from a study of graft-versus-host responses after intestinal transplantation. Study-wide findings and caveats: Individuals carrying graft-donor T cell macrochimerism showed high graft-versus-host to host-versus-graft clonal ratios in allografts.

The CDR3 runs 13 residues. The germline CDR1 and CDR2 sequences are SGHAT and FQNNGV. The V gene lost 3 bases and the J gene lost 2 bases, with 8 bases spanning the gap. Points on this clone: As yet, its antigen is unknown.

Researchers processed graft tissue to release intraepithelial and lamina propria lymphocytes. Profiled with immunoSEQ multiplex PCR; TCRdb holds only in-frame clones, not every one. The sample has 14,000 or so clones, 70% to 85% seen once. The TCR comes from a human patient who received an intestinal transplant, so some T cells may come from the graft donor. Here the sequenced sample was ileum tissue, taken 27 days after intestinal transplant. The chain couples TRBV11-2 to TRBJ2-7; no clear D. CDR3: CASSFSETYEQYV. In nucleotides, the CDR3 is TGTGCCAGCAGCTTTTCGGAGACCTACGAGCAGTACGTC.